The next 14 T cell receptor beta chains were all read from a single sample in a study of technical replicates of blood from several donors. TCRdb keeps only in-frame clones here, not all; method: immunoSEQ multiplex PCR. The sample comprises about 14,000 clones, roughly 80% of which are singletons, and 9.5% to 15% rests with the top ten. Sequencing was performed on PBMCs. These receptors were obtained from a human donor in good health.

The V and J genes are TRBV5-1 and TRBJ1-2, with a tentative D call TRBD1 (6 bases). This CDR3 contains 14 residues. The V and J ends lost 0 bases and 7 bases respectively, with 13 bases between them. Looked up from germline, CDR1 is SGHRS and CDR2 is YFSETQ. The CDR3 DNA is TGCGCCAGCAGCTTGGGTCAAGGGGGTTTTGGCTACACCTTC. Residues: CASSLGQGGFGYTF. Filled out from reference TRBV5-1 and TRBJ1-2, the complete variable domain reads KAGVTQTPRYLIKTRGQQVTLSCSPISGHRSVSWYQQTPGQGLQFLFEYFSETQRNKGNFPGRFSGRQFSNSRSEMNVSTLELGDSALYLCASSLGQGGFGYTFGSGTRLTVV.

This chain connects TRBV5-1 to TRBJ2-7; maybe TRBD1 (7 bases). This CDR3 contains 16 residues. The V end was cut by 0 bases, the J end by 3 bases, with 16 bases between. The germline CDR1 and CDR2 sequences are SGHRS and YFSETQ. The CDR3 here is CASSLAGGQMIYEQYF. DNA for the CDR3: TGCGCCAGCAGCTTGGCCGGGGGACAGATGATCTACGAGCAGTACTTC.

V gene TRBV7-6 combines with J gene TRBJ2-3, with no clear D. Germline CDR1 reads SGHVS; CDR2 reads FNYEAQ. The CDR3 has 14 residues. The V end was cut by 1 base, the J end by 6 bases, with 11 bases between. CDR3 residues: CASSLDNPADTQYF. CDR3 DNA sequence: TGTGCCAGCAGCTTAGATAACCCCGCGGATACGCAGTATTTT.

The chain uses TRBV19 and TRBJ2-3; 8 bases agree with TRBD2. The CDR3 has 15 amino acids. Germline CDR1 is LNHDA and CDR2 is SQIVND (reference sequence). V was pared by 6 bases and J by 2 bases, with 7 bases of the junction left unmatched. The CDR3 loop is CASSSSGRNTDTQYF. The CDR3, as DNA: TGTGCCAGTAGCTCCAGCGGGAGAAACACAGATACGCAGTATTTT.

The chain joins TRBV4-1 to TRBJ1-4, with D tentatively TRBD1 (5 bases). Trimming took 5 bases from V and 0 from J, leaving 10 bases between them. Germline V CDR1 and CDR2: MGHRA, YSYEKL. This CDR3 is 15 amino acids long. Written as DNA, the CDR3 is TGCGCCAGCAGCAACCCGGGGGCAACTAATGAAAAACTGTTTTTT. It is translated as CASSNPGATNEKLFF.

V and J are TRBV7-9 and TRBJ2-1, with TRBD2 matching 11 bases. This CDR3 region has 14 residues. The junction had 3 bases not matched to a gene; V was cut back by 4 bases and J by 7 bases. CDR1 SEHNR and CDR2 FQNEAQ come from the germline V gene (reference sequence). CDR3 region: CASSSGLAANEQFF. The DNA of the CDR3 is TGTGCCAGCAGCTCGGGACTAGCGGCTAATGAGCAGTTCTTC.

V and J are TRBV7-3 and TRBJ2-6; the match to TRBD2 covers 7 bases. J was trimmed by 0 bases and V by 1 base; bases with no gene match: 6. CDR1 is SGHTA, CDR2 FQGTGA, per germline. The CDR3 is 18 residues long. CDR3 sequence (DNA): TGTGCCAGCAGCTTAAGGGCGGGAGAAGCCTCTGGGGCCAACGTCCTGACTTTC. Amino acid sequence: CASSLRAGEASGANVLTF.

The gene calls are TRBV9 and TRBJ1-5; 9 bases are shared with TRBD1. This CDR3 has 15 amino acids. The V and J ends lost 3 bases and 4 bases, in that order; junction bases with no gene match: 5. Germline CDR1 is SGDLS and CDR2 is YYNGEE. CDR3 amino acids: CASSGGQGRNQPQHF. CDR3 DNA: TGTGCCAGCAGCGGAGGACAGGGGAGGAATCAGCCCCAGCATTTT.

The gene calls are TRBV6-5 and TRBJ2-1; 14 nucleotides align to TRBD2. The CDR3 is 16 residues long. The junction had 2 bases not matched to a gene; V was cut back by 0 bases and J by 7 bases. The germline V gene encodes CDR1 MNHEY and CDR2 SVGAGI. The CDR3 loop is CASSYSGTSGSNEQFF. The CDR3 DNA reads TGTGCCAGCAGTTACTCAGGGACTAGCGGGAGTAATGAGCAGTTCTTC.

The chain joins TRBV6-5 to TRBJ2-3; 15 bases line up with TRBD2. Trimming took 2 bases from V and 4 from J; bases not matched to a gene: 1. CDR3 length equals 16 residues. Germline V gives CDR1 MNHEY, CDR2 SVGAGI. In nucleotides, the CDR3 is TGTGCCAGCAGTTACCGGACTAGCGGGAGGGCAGATACGCAGTATTTT. Translated: CASSYRTSGRADTQYF.

V and J are TRBV9 and TRBJ2-3; D might be TRBD2 (5 bases). CDR1 is SGDLS and CDR2 is YYNGEE in the germline V gene. The CDR3 runs 14 residues. V was trimmed by 0 bases and J by 4 bases, leaving 9 bases between them. CDR3 residues: CASSVGGSADTQYF. For the CDR3, the DNA is TGTGCCAGCAGCGTAGGTGGTAGCGCAGATACGCAGTATTTT.

The chain couples TRBV5-8 to TRBJ2-7; D possibly corresponds to TRBD1 (6 bases). Germline V gene sequence: CDR1 SGHTS, CDR2 YDEGEE. V was shortened by 0 bases and J by 3 bases, with 10 bases between the two germline ends. The CDR3 runs 14 residues. This CDR3 reads CASSLGDTGYEQYF. CDR3 bases: TGTGCCAGCAGCTTGGGGGACACTGGCTACGAGCAGTACTTC.

The chain couples TRBV6-5 to TRBJ2-7; TRBD1 agrees at 8 bases. The CDR3 extends over 14 amino acids. Trimming at V came to 7 bases and at J to 7 bases, leaving 12 bases not matched to a gene. CDR1 MNHEY and CDR2 SVGAGI come from the germline V gene. CDR3 residues: CASTGYGQGGEQYF. The CDR3 coding sequence is TGTGCCAGCACCGGGTACGGACAGGGTGGAGAGCAGTACTTC.

A few counts support this clone. The chain has TRBV5-1 and TRBJ1-1; 11 positions match TRBD1. There are 14 residues in the CDR3. V was pared by 3 bases and J by 5 bases, with 3 bases of the junction left unmatched. The germline V gene has CDR1 SGHRS and CDR2 YFSETQ. In DNA, the CDR3 is TGCGCCAGCAGCTCCGGGACAGGGGGGACTGAAGCTTTCTTT. Its translation: CASSSGTGGTEAFF.